These T cell receptor beta chains were read from a single sample in a study of identical twins. A single record per CDR3 protein comes from TCRdb applying MiXCR to the 5' RACE reads. Of about 490,000 distinct CDR3 sequences listed, roughly 15% are singletons. The sample also formed part of further work on yellow fever vaccine responses in identical twins.

The material sequenced was CD4+ T cells sorted from blood. The receptors originated from a woman between 18 and 29 years old in good health. Both conserved end residues are trimmed from each CDR3. Expanded clones are given a class, and other clones once, few, many or no size at all.

size: -
J: TRBJ2-1
V: TRBV29-1
CDR3: SVEVFEPGPGNEQF

size: few
J: TRBJ1-1
V: TRBV6-5
CDR3: ASSYTAGSDTEAF

size: -
J: TRBJ2-5
V: TRBV7-9
CDR3: ASSSPLGNTQETQY

size: many
J: TRBJ2-2
V: TRBV12-3/TRBV12-4
CDR3: ASSFGRNTGELF

size: many
J: TRBJ2-1
V: TRBV12-3/TRBV12-4
CDR3: ASSSDRNEQF

size: -
J: TRBJ2-7
V: TRBV29-1
CDR3: SVLGFEEQY

size: few
J: TRBJ2-1
V: TRBV4-2
CDR3: ASSQAGTSGYEQF

size: -
J: TRBJ1-6
V: TRBV12-3/TRBV12-4
CDR3: ASSFRGGTNSPLH

size: few
J: TRBJ1-4
V: TRBV5-1
CDR3: ASSPGGANEKLF

size: -
J: TRBJ2-3
V: TRBV7-2
CDR3: ASRRGGTTDTQY

size: -
J: TRBJ2-7
V: TRBV5-5
CDR3: ASSLWLMDSNYEQY

size: -
J: TRBJ1-1
V: TRBV20-1
CDR3: SAGAGMNTEAF

size: -
J: TRBJ2-7
V: TRBV11-2
CDR3: ASSLLRGTGFEQY

size: few
J: TRBJ2-7
V: TRBV6-2/TRBV6-3
CDR3: ASSSERGRPSYEQY